This TCR beta chain was captured in a study of read filtering for tumor transcriptome and immune sequencing. Study overall: R-ISS stage counts were under ten for I, around 17 for II, roughly seven for III. Whole-transcriptome libraries were prepared after DNase treatment. RNA-seq yielded only roughly 75 to 1,300 TCR reads, IR-seq about 4.05 to 11 million. Overall study findings and caveats: The CD138-negative fraction was mixed bone marrow immune cells, not pure T cells.

The library was built from approximately 400 ng RNA with molecular barcoded adaptors for alpha/delta and beta/gamma chains. MiXCR, applied by TCRdb to the reads, yields one record per CDR3 protein. The data show about 130,000 distinct CDR3 sequences, 13% seen once. V was clipped by 3 bases and J by 0 bases; unmatched bases: 2. The CDR3 consists of 17 residues. Germline CDR1 LGHDT, CDR2 YNNKEL (reference sequence). Many counts were recorded for this clonotype. Its antigen is not identified. Sample: a population of CD138-negative cells sorted from bone marrow. The chain recombines TRBV3-1 with TRBJ2-6; 10 positions match TRBD2. This TCR was recovered from a donor over 35 with multiple myeloma. For the CDR3, the DNA is TGTGCCAGCAGCCAGGGACTAGCGAGCTCTGGGGCCAACGTCCTGACTTTC. It translates to CASSQGLASSGANVLTF.